These 22 T cell receptor beta chains originate from one sample sequenced in a study of cytomegalovirus exposure and HLA in healthy donors. TCRdb's copy holds only in-frame clones and misses some; the assay was immunoSEQ multiplex PCR. The sample shows a few hundred thousand clones, 70% to 90% of them seen only once. Sequenced sample: PBMCs. These TCRs come from a man under 40 in good health and CMV-seronegative.

Only a few counts were recorded for this clone. The V call is TRBV11-3, the J call TRBJ1-6, with no clear D. The germline V gene encodes CDR1 SGHNT and CDR2 YENEEA. The CDR3 extends over 18 amino acids. Between the trimmed V and J ends, which lost 5 bases and 8 bases, there was a span of 25 bases. The CDR3, as DNA: TGTGCCAGCAGCCAACGAGGGAACCCCCTCCGACTCCATTCACCCCTCCACTTT. As protein: CASSQRGNPLRLHSPLHF.

V is TRBV6-1 and J is TRBJ1-1; the D is unclear. The CDR3 is 14 amino acids. Trimming left V 6 bases short and J 3 bases short, with 14 bases between. Germline CDR1 and CDR2: MNHNS and SASEGT. CDR3 protein: CASRAGAGYTEAFF. The DNA of the CDR3 is TGTGCCAGCAGAGCGGGAGCGGGATACACTGAAGCTTTCTTT.

The chain recombines TRBV5-1 with TRBJ2-3, with 7 bases lining up with TRBD1. The ends lost 0 bases at V and 4 bases at J; junction bases unmatched: 8. Germline CDR1 SGHRS, CDR2 YFSETQ. CDR3 size: 16 residues. The CDR3 spells CASSLAERGPADTQYF. The CDR3 region has the DNA TGCGCCAGCAGCTTGGCCGAAAGGGGGCCGGCAGATACGCAGTATTTT.

This clone was seen only once. This rearrangement joins TRBV7-8 to TRBJ1-4, with 7 nucleotides matching TRBD1. Germline V gene data show CDR1 as SGHVS and CDR2 as FQNEAQ. After removal of 4 bases from V and 8 bases from J, the junction contained 7 bases not matched to a gene. The CDR3 covers 14 residues. The CDR3 bases are TGTGCCAGCAGCTCACAGGGGTCTACCGAAAAACTGTTTTTT. Amino acids: CASSSQGSTEKLFF.

The chain uses TRBV7-6 and TRBJ2-3; TRBD2 might be the D (6 bases). Germline V lookup: CDR1 SGHVS, CDR2 FNYEAQ. Deletions cut 0 bases from V and 1 base from J, with 14 bases between. The CDR3 extends over 17 amino acids. Here the CDR3 reads CASSLARPGGGTDTQYF. The CDR3, as DNA: TGTGCCAGCAGCTTAGCCCGGCCCGGGGGTGGCACAGATACGCAGTATTTT.

The chain combines TRBV5-1 with TRBJ2-1; 8 positions match TRBD1. This CDR3 contains 16 residues. V gave up 4 bases and J gave up 9 bases; unmatched junction bases: 15. Germline V gene data show CDR1 as SGHRS and CDR2 as YFSETQ. CDR3 amino acids: CASSPRTGMATGEQFF. Written as DNA, the CDR3 is TGCGCCAGCAGCCCGAGGACAGGGATGGCGACAGGTGAGCAGTTCTTC. The full variable domain, in which reference TRBV5-1 and TRBJ2-1 provide the parts outside the CDR3, is KAGVTQTPRYLIKTRGQQVTLSCSPISGHRSVSWYQQTPGQGLQFLFEYFSETQRNKGNFPGRFSGRQFSNSRSEMNVSTLELGDSALYLCASSPRTGMATGEQFFGPGTRLTVL.

This clone was observed once. This chain joins TRBV7-2 and TRBJ1-6; D possibly corresponds to TRBD1 (6 bases). Germline V gene data show CDR1 as SGHTA and CDR2 as FQGNSA. Trimming took 0 bases from V and 10 from J, leaving 16 bases between them. The CDR3 is 16 residues long. The CDR3 DNA reads TGTGCCAGCAGCTTAGCAAGCCAGGGGTTCAAATCACCCCTCCACTTT. Amino acids: CASSLASQGFKSPLHF.

The V and J genes are TRBV29-1 and TRBJ2-7; 7 nucleotides align to TRBD1. The CDR3 spans 12 residues. CDR1 is SQVTM, CDR2 ANQGSEA, per germline. V shed 5 bases and J 4 bases; nucleotides not matched to a gene: 5. Here the CDR3 DNA reads TGCAGCGTTATCGGCAGGGGGTACGAGCAGTACTTC. Protein sequence: CSVIGRGYEQYF.

The chain joins TRBV7-2 to TRBJ2-2; a possible D gene is TRBD1 (6 bases). Trimming removed 5 bases from V and 5 bases from J, with 15 bases in between. The CDR3 is 15 amino acids. CDR1 and CDR2 (germline): SGHTA, FQGNSA. CDR3 protein: CASSPQGWTTGELFF. Here the CDR3 DNA reads TGTGCCAGCAGCCCACAGGGCTGGACGACCGGGGAGCTGTTTTTT.

The chain recombines TRBV5-1 with TRBJ1-4, with D possibly being TRBD1 (6 bases). V gave up 0 bases and J gave up 5 bases, with 11 bases separating them. Germline CDR1 SGHRS, CDR2 YFSETQ. There are 15 residues in the CDR3. The CDR3 sequence: CASSLGQVQNEKLFF. In DNA, the CDR3 is TGCGCCAGCAGCTTGGGACAGGTCCAGAATGAAAAACTGTTTTTT.

The chain employs TRBV6-1 and TRBJ1-2; D ambiguous. Trimming took 3 bases from V and 3 from J, leaving 8 bases between them. The CDR3 is 13 residues long. Germline-derived CDR1 and CDR2 are MNHNS and SASEGT. CDR3 in amino acids: CASSDYSHYGYTF. Written as DNA, the CDR3 is TGTGCCAGCAGTGACTACTCTCACTATGGCTACACCTTC.

The chain carries TRBV7-9 and TRBJ1-2, with 8 bases fitting TRBD1. V shed 3 bases and J 5 bases; nucleotides not matched to a gene: 17. The CDR3 is 18 residues long. Looked up from germline, CDR1 is SEHNR and CDR2 is FQNEAQ (reference sequence). In DNA, the CDR3 is TGTGCCAGCAGCTTGCCGCCCGGGACAGGTCACCAAGGGTATGGCTACACCTTC. Translated: CASSLPPGTGHQGYGYTF. Together with reference TRBV7-9 and TRBJ1-2, the CDR3 gives the full variable domain: DTGVSQNPRHKITKRGQNVTFRCDPISEHNRLYWYRQTLGQGPEFLTYFQNEAQLEKSRLLSDRFSAERPKGSFSTLEIQRTEQGDSAMYLCASSLPPGTGHQGYGYTFGSGTRLTVV.

The chain combines TRBV11-2 with TRBJ2-7; possible D gene TRBD1, 6 bases. V lost 5 bases to trimming and J lost 5 bases, with 7 bases between them. The germline V gene encodes CDR1 SGHAT and CDR2 FQNNGV. CDR3 size: 11 residues. This CDR3 is CASSRQDEQYF. The CDR3 nucleotides read TGTGCCAGCAGCCGACAGGACGAGCAGTACTTC.

The V call is TRBV23-1, the J call TRBJ2-2, with D maybe TRBD1 (6 bases). TRBV23-1 has ORF status, its function being uncertain. The CDR3 has 14 amino acids. Trimming pared 5 bases from V and 5 bases from J, leaving 12 bases between. The CDR3 DNA is TGCGCCAGCAGTACAGGGAATCGTACCGGGGAGCTGTTTTTT. Translation: CASSTGNRTGELFF.

V usage is TRBV19 and J usage is TRBJ1-5; D remains ambiguous. Per the germline V gene, CDR1 is LNHDA and CDR2 is SQIVND (reference sequence). V dropped 3 bases and J dropped 0 bases, with 9 bases sitting between them. This CDR3 region has 15 residues. CDR3 DNA sequence: TGTGCCAGTAGTATCTCGTTCCGTAGCAATCAGCCCCAGCATTTT. Encoded protein: CASSISFRSNQPQHF.

This clone was seen once. J is TRBJ2-3 and V is TRBV18; tentative D call: TRBD1 (6 bases). V gave up 4 bases and J gave up 1 base, with 12 bases separating them. The CDR3 loop spans 15 amino acids. Germline V CDR1 and CDR2: KGHSH, LQKENI. The CDR3 loop is CASSRPQGGTDTQYF. The CDR3 DNA follows: TGTGCCAGCTCACGCCCACAGGGTGGCACAGATACGCAGTATTTT.

V usage is TRBV11-2 and J usage is TRBJ1-4; TRBD1 might be the D (5 bases). Germline CDR1 is SGHAT and CDR2 is FQNNGV. The CDR3 consists of 13 residues. V lost 4 bases, J lost 5 bases, and 8 bases lay in between. The CDR3: CASSSDRNEKLFF. The DNA of the CDR3 is TGTGCCAGCAGCTCAGACAGAAATGAAAAACTGTTTTTT.

The chain joins TRBV7-2 to TRBJ2-3; 11 nucleotides agree with TRBD2. V was pared by 1 base and J by 2 bases, with 5 bases of the junction left unmatched. Germline V gene lookup returns CDR1 SGHTA and CDR2 FQGNSA. The CDR3 sequence is 17 residues long. The CDR3 is CASSLELAGDLTDTQYF. The CDR3 DNA is TGTGCCAGCAGCTTAGAACTAGCGGGGGACCTCACAGATACGCAGTATTTT.

The chain combines TRBV4-1 with TRBJ2-5; 8 bases match TRBD2. The CDR3 contains 15 residues. CDR1 and CDR2 from the germline V gene are MGHRA and YSYEKL. The trim removed 3 bases at V and 5 bases at J, leaving 8 bases unmatched. The CDR3 region has the DNA TGCGCCAGCAGCCACCCCGGACGGGGGGGGGAGACCCAGTACTTC. Translating it yields CASSHPGRGGETQYF.

CDR3: CASRQTGAFNSPLHF. In DNA form, the CDR3 reads TGTGCCAGCCGTCAAACAGGGGCCTTTAATTCACCCCTCCACTTT. This chain connects TRBV27 to TRBJ1-6; 7 nucleotides line up with TRBD1. CDR1 is MNHEY and CDR2 is SMNVEV in the germline V gene (reference sequence). Germline trimming cut 8 bases from V and 6 bases from J; bases unmatched to any gene: 10. The CDR3 is 15 amino acids.

This clone showed up just once. The rearrangement joins TRBV5-1 to TRBJ2-3, with 12 bases aligning to TRBD2. The CDR3 length is 17 residues. In germline, CDR1 is SGHRS, CDR2 YFSETQ. V was clipped by 4 bases and J by 3 bases; unmatched bases: 9. The CDR3 loop reads CASSTDPLAGGTDTQYF. Written as DNA, the CDR3 is TGCGCCAGCAGCACAGACCCCCTAGCGGGGGGGACAGATACGCAGTATTTT.

This chain uses TRBV10-1 with TRBJ2-1; D might be TRBD1 (6 bases). Germline values: CDR1 WNHNN, CDR2 SYGVQD (reference sequence). The CDR3 sequence is 14 residues long. Trimming took off 6 bases at V and 0 bases at J, with 9 bases between the two ends. CDR3 in amino acids: CASSPGHSYNEQFF. The DNA of the CDR3 is TGCGCCAGCAGCCCGGGACACTCCTACAATGAGCAGTTCTTC.